This TCR beta chain was recorded in a study of blood T cell repertoires in COVID-19 (dated by TCRdb to 2020 to 2022). General notes on the study: Samples from collaborators originated in the United States, Italy and Spain and spanned both the acute and convalescent phases of COVID-19. The prospective study material was composed of cDNA or gDNA derived from T cells, B-cell-depleted T cells, or PBMCs. Subjects who had been exposed to COVID-19, were actively infected with it, or had recovered from it provided the deeply sampled blood TCRbeta repertoires that made up the dataset. The repertoires were released in a freely available public database meant as a resource for research on the immune response to SARS-CoV-2. The samples were drawn from the first 160 participants of the ongoing ImmuneRACE study and from over a thousand subjects provided by 6 global collaborators. Sample metadata almost always included a de-identified subject ID, COVID-19 status, age in years and sex. HLA class I and class II types, where available, came from metadata supplied by the sample provider rather than from assay-based typing.

Study-wide findings and limitations: The quantity of clinical and demographic metadata differed by source and by participant and was supplied without curation.

Spanning cysteine to phenylalanine, the CDR3 consists of 13 amino acids. The kept DNA is CDR3 alone, 39 bases in frame from the first base. Based on the germline V gene (reference sequence), the CDR1 and CDR2 sequences are SSHAT and FNYEAQ. Whole blood was collected in K2EDTA tubes by collaborating institutions according to the institutions' own protocols. For TCRbeta analysis, collaborators shipped samples in one of three forms: frozen whole blood, isolated PBMCs, or DNA extracted from either of those sample types. This clone has more than one count but fewer than ten. Its antigen is currently not known. Mismatch with germline at one junction end may stem from a read error. TCRbeta CDR3 regions were amplified from genomic DNA by means of the immunoSEQ Assay, a bias-controlled multiplex PCR. In the authors' own workflow: The number of nucleated cells in each sample was estimated by amplification of reference gene primers within the assay. Sequence reads were collapsed and filtered to measure the absolute abundance of every unique TCRbeta CDR3 rearrangement. For each sample, productive Simpson clonality was calculated as the square root of Simpson's diversity index over productive rearrangements. The table was pulled from immuneACCESS by TCRdb, which kept in-frame rearrangements only. Such tables lose some clones; where checked, under half of the loss comes from unresolved V genes, and the rest has no known cause. V, J and clone size derive from that table, while D and trimming were established from the DNA sequence. The sample records 55,000 to 80,000 clones, around 76% of which are singletons. The top ten constitute approximately 5.1% of the sample.

The sample consisted of peripheral blood. The rearranged chain carries TRBV7-7 and TRBJ2-3, and possibly TRBD1, on 7 matching bases. The clonotype was recovered from a human donor in a cohort sampled during active COVID-19. At the DNA level, the sequence is TGTGCTAGCAGCCCGCGGGGACAGGATACGCAGTATTTT. It translates to CASSPRGQDTQYF.